This T cell receptor beta chain is from a study of T-cell memory formation after mild COVID-19. Turning to the study itself: TCR clusters were mostly donor specific.

V dropped 5 bases and J dropped 9; count of bases not matched to a gene: 13. The germline V gene encodes CDR1 SGHVS and CDR2 FNYEAQ. There are 17 residues in the CDR3. Constant-segment primers and 5'RACE yielded cDNA libraries for TCR alpha and TCR beta, each carrying sample barcodes and UMIs. TCRdb processed the 5' RACE reads anew with MiXCR; each CDR3 protein has one entry. The sample records some 340,000 distinct CDR3 sequences, 10% to 15% being singletons. On this clonotype itself: Its antigen remains unidentified.

Study results and limitations: Detection of some responders pre-infection suggested pre-existing cross-reactive memory T cells participated.

Sample: PBMCs or a T cell subset sorted from them (not recorded which). The sequence was collected from a young man who had mild COVID-19 (a few samples of this study predate the infection). Cell type and time point are not known. The chain joins TRBV7-6 to TRBJ2-1, with 13 bases that match TRBD2. Here the CDR3 DNA reads TGTGCCAGCAGCCCTCGAGGCGGGACTAGCGGGGAAGGTGAGCAGTTCTTC. Protein: CASSPRGGTSGEGEQFF.